This T cell receptor (beta chain) was found in a study of early T cells in non-severe SARS-CoV-2 infection. Study-level information: The sequenced material was bulk RNA from unsorted whole blood, and its chains were unpaired.

The TCR library protocol was used to attach unique molecular identifiers. These identifiers were attached to individual cDNA molecules. TCRdb redid the calling of the 5' RACE reads with MiXCR, one entry per CDR3 protein. The table lists about 39,000 distinct CDR3 sequences, 5.5% of them singletons. About this clonotype: Its antigen is undetermined.

Study results and limitations: Lookups in VDJdb leaned toward anti-spike CD8 responses and missed private and CD4 specificities.

Between the trimmed V and J ends, which lost 7 bases and 4 bases, there was a span of 14 bases. CDR3 length: 14 residues. Germline CDR1 SNHLY, CDR2 FYNNEI. The specimen was whole blood, collected at baseline. This TCR was recovered from an adult who was a healthcare worker with PCR-confirmed SARS-CoV-2 infection or an uninfected control (not recorded which). J is TRBJ1-5 and V is TRBV2; no clear D. The CDR3 DNA sequence: TGTGCCAGCATGGCGGGCAGTCTTAATCAGCCCCAGCATTTT. The encoded protein is CASMAGSLNQPQHF.